The rows below give T cell receptor beta chains drawn from one sample of a study of spatial heterogeneity in lung cancer. TCRdb recomputed calls from the 5' RACE reads with MiXCR, one row per CDR3 protein. The table lists some 110,000 distinct CDR3 sequences, less than 15% of them singletons. The material was PBMCs, obtained at follow-up. These receptors were taken from a male donor with early-stage non-small cell lung cancer. CDR3s include the opening cysteine and the closing phenylalanine or tryptophan. A D gene is named only where the DNA matches it firmly. The size of a clone is reported for some rows only, either as once, few or many, or as a class for expanded clones.

j_gene,abundance,v_gene,d_gene,CDR3nt,CDR3aa
TRBJ2-3,many,TRBV2,TRBD1,TGTGCCAGCAGTGGTCGGTCAGGGGGCCAAGATACGCAGTATTTT,CASSGRSGGQDTQYF
TRBJ2-5,-,TRBV28,TRBD1,TGTGCCAGCGCTAGAAACAGGGGCCGAGAGACCCAGTACTTC,CASARNRGRETQYF
TRBJ2-1,-,TRBV27,-,TGTGCCAGCAGTTTAGGACTTTCCTACAATGAGCAGTTCTTC,CASSLGLSYNEQFF
TRBJ2-1,many,TRBV7-3,-,TGTGCCAGCAGCTTAGGGGCATCGGGGGAGCAGTTCTTC,CASSLGASGEQFF
TRBJ2-5,few,TRBV20-1,-,TGCAGTGCTGGGCCTTGGGCGACCCAGTACTTC,CSAGPWATQYF
TRBJ2-3,many,TRBV7-2,TRBD2,TGTGCCAGCAGCCCATACCCCCTAGCGGGGAGCAAGGATACGCAGTATTTT,CASSPYPLAGSKDTQYF
TRBJ1-1,-,TRBV29-1,-,TGCAGCGTTGAACGTAGGGGCGGGGGCACTGAAGCTTTCTTT,CSVERRGGGTEAFF
TRBJ1-2,-,TRBV3-1,TRBD1,TGTGCCAGCAGCCAAGGGACAGGGTTCGGCTACACCTTC,CASSQGTGFGYTF
TRBJ2-7,few,TRBV6-5,-,TGTGCCAGCAGAGGGGCAGGGTATACCTACGAGCAGTACTTC,CASRGAGYTYEQYF
TRBJ2-5,few,TRBV10-2,-,TGCACCAGCAGTGAATGGGCGAAAGAGACCCAGTACTTC,CTSSEWAKETQYF
TRBJ2-3,-,TRBV20-1,-,TGCAGTGCTAGTATGGCGGGGGCGACTAGAGGAGATACGCAGTATTTT,CSASMAGATRGDTQYF
TRBJ2-5,-,TRBV7-3,TRBD2,TGTGCCAGCAGCCCCCGGACTAGCGGGGTTGAGACCCAGTACTTC,CASSPRTSGVETQYF
TRBJ2-3,few,TRBV4-1,TRBD2,TGCGCCAGCAGCCAGATAGCGGGGGGTAGCACAGATACGCAGTATTTT,CASSQIAGGSTDTQYF
TRBJ2-7,many,TRBV19,-,TGTGCCAGTAAGGTCGGTGGGACGGGAGCCTACGAGCAGTACTTC,CASKVGGTGAYEQYF
TRBJ1-1,-,TRBV6-6,-,TGTGCCAGCAGAGGGGGACCGATGAACACTGAAGCTTTCTTT,CASRGGPMNTEAFF
TRBJ2-3,-,TRBV24-1,TRBD1,TGTGCCACCAGTGATCGCCCGGGACAGGGGCTCAGCACAGATACGCAGTATTTT,CATSDRPGQGLSTDTQYF
TRBJ2-7,few,TRBV28,-,TGTGCCAGCAGGAGTCCGGGATCCGACGAGCAGTACTTC,CASRSPGSDEQYF
TRBJ2-3,few,TRBV4-1,TRBD2,TGCGCCAGCAGCTGGGGGGGACCTACAGATACGCAGTATTTT,CASSWGGPTDTQYF
TRBJ2-7,-,TRBV25-1,-,TGTGCCAGCAGTGACCCCTGGAACTCCTACGAGCAGTACTTC,CASSDPWNSYEQYF
TRBJ2-2,many,TRBV10-3,-,TGTGCCATCAGAGGGGGCGGGGAGCTGTTTTTT,CAIRGGGELFF
TRBJ2-3,-,TRBV4-1,-,TGCGCCAGCAGCCCCTGGGGGGATGTGGATACGCAGTATTTT,CASSPWGDVDTQYF
TRBJ2-4,-,TRBV2,TRBD1,TGTGCCAGCGAGTGGGACAGCCTAGCCAAAAACATTCAGTACTTC,CASEWDSLAKNIQYF
TRBJ1-6,-,TRBV7-9,TRBD1,TGTGCCAGCAGCCAGGACAGGGATAATTCACCCCTCCACTTT,CASSQDRDNSPLHF
TRBJ2-5,many,TRBV7-2,-,TGTGCCAGCAGCTTAGTACGGGGTCTACAAGAGACCCAGTACTTC,CASSLVRGLQETQYF
TRBJ2-4,many,TRBV11-3,TRBD1,TGTGCCAGCAGCTTTGCCGGGACAGGTCAAAACATTCAGTACTTC,CASSFAGTGQNIQYF
TRBJ2-3,-,TRBV10-3,TRBD2,TGTGCCATCAGTGTGAGCGGGGGCCGAGATACGCAGTATTTT,CAISVSGGRDTQYF
TRBJ2-1,many,TRBV29-1,TRBD2,TGCAGCGTTGTCACTAGCGGGGGGTCTAATGAGCAGTTCTTC,CSVVTSGGSNEQFF
TRBJ1-1,-,TRBV27,TRBD1,TGTGCCAGCAGCCGGGGACAGGCGAACACTGAAGCTTTCTTT,CASSRGQANTEAFF
TRBJ1-6,many,TRBV28,-,TGTGCCAGCAATCTCCCGGGAAGGAATTCACCCCTCCACTTT,CASNLPGRNSPLHF
TRBJ1-4,-,TRBV15,-,TGTGCCACCAGCAGAGCGTCTGGAACTAATGAAAAACTGTTTTTT,CATSRASGTNEKLFF
TRBJ2-2,many,TRBV27,-,TGTGCCAGCAGCCATTTAACCAGGGGCGTCACCGGGGAGCTGTTTTTT,CASSHLTRGVTGELFF
TRBJ1-5,many,TRBV28,-,TGTGCCAGCAGTTTACGCCCTACAGGGCGGCAGCCCCAGCATTTT,CASSLRPTGRQPQHF
TRBJ2-7,-,TRBV20-1,TRBD1,TGCAGTGTTCAGGGGGTGGCCTACGAGCAGTACTTC,CSVQGVAYEQYF
TRBJ2-4,-,TRBV20-1,-,TGCAGTGCTAGTTTGAACATTCAGTACTTC,CSASLNIQYF
TRBJ1-5,many,TRBV10-2,TRBD1,TGCGCCAGCATGTTGGGACAGTTGAGCAATCAGCCCCAGCATTTT,CASMLGQLSNQPQHF
TRBJ1-6,many,TRBV4-1,TRBD1,TGCGCCAGCAGCCAAGAAGGGGACAGGGTTTCACCCCTCCACTTT,CASSQEGDRVSPLHF
TRBJ2-3,few,TRBV10-2,-,TGCGCCAGCAGCTCAAAGCGGTCTTCAGATACGCAGTATTTT,CASSSKRSSDTQYF
TRBJ2-7,few,TRBV5-7,-,TGTGCCAGCAGCCTAGTAATCCAGCAGTACTTC,CASSLVIQQYF
TRBJ2-7,-,TRBV25-1,TRBD2,TGTGCCAGCAGTAGGACGCGGGGGGGATCGGACGAGCAGTACTTC,CASSRTRGGSDEQYF
TRBJ2-5,-,TRBV5-1,-,TGCGCCAGCAGCACCACAGGGCAAGAGACCCAGTACTTC,CASSTTGQETQYF
TRBJ1-5,many,TRBV5-6,TRBD1,TGTGCCAGCAGCTCAGGGGGCTTTGGCAATCAGCCCCAGCATTTT,CASSSGGFGNQPQHF
TRBJ2-1,many,TRBV5-1,-,TGCGCCAGCAGCCCAATCTCCCTCGGGGACAATGAGCAGTTCTTC,CASSPISLGDNEQFF
TRBJ2-7,few,TRBV3-1,TRBD1,TGTGCCAGCAGCCCGCCAGGGGACAGGGGCGAGCAGTACTTC,CASSPPGDRGEQYF
TRBJ1-5,many,TRBV29-1,TRBD1,TGCAGCGTCCAGGGGGCTAGCAATCAGCCCCAGCATTTT,CSVQGASNQPQHF
TRBJ2-7,many,TRBV5-1,TRBD1,TGCGCCAGCAGCATCTCGGGACAGAACTACGAGCAGTACTTC,CASSISGQNYEQYF
TRBJ2-7,-,TRBV2,TRBD1,TGTGCCAGCAGTGCCCGACAGGGTGGATACGAGCAGTACTTC,CASSARQGGYEQYF
TRBJ1-1,few,TRBV5-4,TRBD1,TGTGCCAGCAGCCGCCCCAAAAGGACAGGGGCAGGAACTGAAGCTTTCTTT,CASSRPKRTGAGTEAFF
TRBJ2-5,few,TRBV25-1,-,TGTGCCAGCAGTGATTCCGGGGTTCGCAATATTGAGACCCAGTACTTC,CASSDSGVRNIETQYF
TRBJ2-3,few,TRBV2,-,TGTGCCAGCAGTAGGGACACAGATACGCAGTATTTT,CASSRDTDTQYF
TRBJ2-1,-,TRBV7-2,TRBD2,TGTGCCAGCAGCCGGGGACTAGCGGGTTACAATGAGCAGTTCTTC,CASSRGLAGYNEQFF
TRBJ2-3,-,TRBV25-1,-,TGTGCCAGCAGTGACTTGGCAGGGTACACAGATACGCAGTATTTT,CASSDLAGYTDTQYF
TRBJ2-7,-,TRBV2,TRBD2,TGTGCCACCCGACAGCGGGGGGGCGAGCAGTACTTC,CATRQRGGEQYF
TRBJ2-2,few,TRBV7-3,-,TGTGCCAGCAGCTTACGCCACCCCACCGGGGAGCTGTTTTTT,CASSLRHPTGELFF
TRBJ1-2,many,TRBV7-9,-,TGTGCCAGCAGCCTCCCGGCCAACTATGGCTACACCTTC,CASSLPANYGYTF
TRBJ2-1,-,TRBV11-2,TRBD2,TGTGCCAGCAGCTTAGTGGGGACTAGAAACAATGAGCAGTTCTTC,CASSLVGTRNNEQFF